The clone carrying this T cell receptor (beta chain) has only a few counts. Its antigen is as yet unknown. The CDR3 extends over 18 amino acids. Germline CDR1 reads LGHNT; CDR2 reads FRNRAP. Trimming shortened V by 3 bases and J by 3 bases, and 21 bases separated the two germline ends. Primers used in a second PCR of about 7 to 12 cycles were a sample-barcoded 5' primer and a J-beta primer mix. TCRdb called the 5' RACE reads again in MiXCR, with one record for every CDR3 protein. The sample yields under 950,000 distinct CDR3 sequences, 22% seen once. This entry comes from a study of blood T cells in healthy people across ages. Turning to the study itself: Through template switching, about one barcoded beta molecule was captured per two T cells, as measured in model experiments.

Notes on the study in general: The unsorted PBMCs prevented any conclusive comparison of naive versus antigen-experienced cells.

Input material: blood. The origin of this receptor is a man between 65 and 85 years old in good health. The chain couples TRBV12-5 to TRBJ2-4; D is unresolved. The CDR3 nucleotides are TGTGCTAGTGGTTTAGTCGCTCAAGTAGGGTCTGACAAAAACATTCAGTACTTC. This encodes CASGLVAQVGSDKNIQYF.